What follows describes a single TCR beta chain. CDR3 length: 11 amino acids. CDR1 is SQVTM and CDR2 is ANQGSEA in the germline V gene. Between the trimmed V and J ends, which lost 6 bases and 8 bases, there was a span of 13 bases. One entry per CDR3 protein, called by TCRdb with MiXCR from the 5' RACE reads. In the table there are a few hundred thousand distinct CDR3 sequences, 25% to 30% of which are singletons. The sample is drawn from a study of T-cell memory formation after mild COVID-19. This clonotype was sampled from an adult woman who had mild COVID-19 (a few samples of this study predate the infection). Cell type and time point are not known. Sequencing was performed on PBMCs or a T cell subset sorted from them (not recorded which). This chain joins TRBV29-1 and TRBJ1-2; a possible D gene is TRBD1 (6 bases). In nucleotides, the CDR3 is TGCAGCGTCCTTGTCAGGGGCGGCTACACCTTC. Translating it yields CSVLVRGGYTF.